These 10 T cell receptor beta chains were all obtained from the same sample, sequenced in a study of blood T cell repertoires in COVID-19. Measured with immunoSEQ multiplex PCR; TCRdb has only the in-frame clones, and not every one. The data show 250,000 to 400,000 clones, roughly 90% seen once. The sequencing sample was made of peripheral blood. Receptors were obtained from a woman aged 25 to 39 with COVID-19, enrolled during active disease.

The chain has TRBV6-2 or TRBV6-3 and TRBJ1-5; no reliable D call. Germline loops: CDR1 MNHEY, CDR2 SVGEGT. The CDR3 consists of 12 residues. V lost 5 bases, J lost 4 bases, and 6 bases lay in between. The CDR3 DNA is TGTGCCAGCAGTCTCGCGAATCAGCCCCAGCATTTT. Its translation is CASSLANQPQHF.

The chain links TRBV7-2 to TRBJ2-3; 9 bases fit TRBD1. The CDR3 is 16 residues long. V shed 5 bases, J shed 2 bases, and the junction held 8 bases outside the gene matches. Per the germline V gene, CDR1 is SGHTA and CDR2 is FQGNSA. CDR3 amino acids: CASSTRQGGPTDTQYF. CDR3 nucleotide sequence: TGTGCCAGCAGCACCCGACAGGGGGGTCCCACAGATACGCAGTATTTT.

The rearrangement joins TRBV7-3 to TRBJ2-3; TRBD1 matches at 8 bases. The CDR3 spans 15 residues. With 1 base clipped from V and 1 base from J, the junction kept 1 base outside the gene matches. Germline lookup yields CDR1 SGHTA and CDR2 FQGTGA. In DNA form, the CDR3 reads TGTGCCAGCAGCTTAAGGGGACAGGGCACAGATACGCAGTATTTT. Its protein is CASSLRGQGTDTQYF.

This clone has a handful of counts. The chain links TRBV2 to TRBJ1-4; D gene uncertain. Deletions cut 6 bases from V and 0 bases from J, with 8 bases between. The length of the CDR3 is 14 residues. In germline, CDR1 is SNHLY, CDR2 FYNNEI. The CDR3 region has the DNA TGTGCCAGCAGAAGAGATACAACTAATGAAAAACTGTTTTTT. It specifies CASRRDTTNEKLFF. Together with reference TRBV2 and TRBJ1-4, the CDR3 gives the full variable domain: EPEVTQTPSHQVTQMGQEVILRCVPISNHLYFYWYRQILGQKVEFLVSFYNNEISEKSEIFDDQFSVERPDGSNFTLKIRSTKLEDSAMYFCASRRDTTNEKLFFGSGTQLSVL.

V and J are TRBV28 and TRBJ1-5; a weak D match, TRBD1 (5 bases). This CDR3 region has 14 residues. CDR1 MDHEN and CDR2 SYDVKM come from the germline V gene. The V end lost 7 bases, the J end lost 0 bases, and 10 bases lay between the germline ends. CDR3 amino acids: CASTTGLSNQPQHF. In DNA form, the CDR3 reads TGTGCCAGCACAACAGGTCTTAGCAATCAGCCCCAGCATTTT.

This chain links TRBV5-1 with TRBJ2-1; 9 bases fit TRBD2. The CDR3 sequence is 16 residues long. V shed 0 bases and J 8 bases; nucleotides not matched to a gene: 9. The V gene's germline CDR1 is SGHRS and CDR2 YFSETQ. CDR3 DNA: TGCGCCAGCAGCTTGGGGCTAGCGGGGAGTGTGGATGAGCAGTTCTTC. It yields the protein CASSLGLAGSVDEQFF.

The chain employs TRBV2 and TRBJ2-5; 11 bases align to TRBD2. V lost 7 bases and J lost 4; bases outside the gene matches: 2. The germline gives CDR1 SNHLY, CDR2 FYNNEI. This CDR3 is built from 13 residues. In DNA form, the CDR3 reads TGTGCCAGCATTGGGACTAGCGGAGAGACCCAGTACTTC. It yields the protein CASIGTSGETQYF. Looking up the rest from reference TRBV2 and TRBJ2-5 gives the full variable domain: EPEVTQTPSHQVTQMGQEVILRCVPISNHLYFYWYRQILGQKVEFLVSFYNNEISEKSEIFDDQFSVERPDGSNFTLKIRSTKLEDSAMYFCASIGTSGETQYFGPGTRLLVL.

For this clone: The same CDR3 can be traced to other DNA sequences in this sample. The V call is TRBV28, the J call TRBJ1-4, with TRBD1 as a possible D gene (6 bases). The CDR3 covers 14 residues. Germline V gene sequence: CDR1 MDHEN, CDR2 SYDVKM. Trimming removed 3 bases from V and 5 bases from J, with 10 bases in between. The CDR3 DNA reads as TGTGCCAGCAGTTTGACAGGCGGCAATGAAAAACTGTTTTTT. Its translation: CASSLTGGNEKLFF.

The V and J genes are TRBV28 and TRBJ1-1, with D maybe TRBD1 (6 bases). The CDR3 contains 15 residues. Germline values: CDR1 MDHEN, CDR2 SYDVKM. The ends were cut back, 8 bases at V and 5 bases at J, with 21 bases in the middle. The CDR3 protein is CASPPMGGRRTEAFF. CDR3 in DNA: TGTGCCAGCCCACCAATGGGGGGGCGGCGGACTGAAGCTTTCTTT.

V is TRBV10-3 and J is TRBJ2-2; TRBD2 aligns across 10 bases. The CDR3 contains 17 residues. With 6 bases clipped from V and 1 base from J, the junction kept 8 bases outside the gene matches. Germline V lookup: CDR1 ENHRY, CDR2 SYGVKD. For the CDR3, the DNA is TGTGCCATCAGCCTCGTACTAGCGGGACAGAACACCGGGGAGCTGTTTTTT. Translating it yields CAISLVLAGQNTGELFF.